This TCR beta chain was identified in a study of shared clonotypes between healthy human individuals. Several immunoSEQ plates held equal portions of the genomic DNA taken from each subset. Repertoires were generated with immunoSEQ multiplex PCR, while TCRdb's copy carries only in-frame clones and drops some. Among about 710,000 clones listed, about 80% were seen once. CDR1 and CDR2 from the germline V gene are MGHRA and YSYEKL. This CDR3 comprises 16 residues. Trimming took 4 bases from V and 2 from J; bases not matched to a gene: 8. Those who donated, Caucasian adults without exception, all lived in Nashville, Tennessee. About this clone: The target antigen is unknown.

Findings and limits, study-wide: Clonotype sharing across a few donors was observed for 4.5% to 6.5% of naive CD4 clonotypes.

The sample taken for sequencing was memory CD4+ T cells sorted from blood. Regarding subset: CD45RA-negative fraction. This TCR came from a young woman in good health. This chain links TRBV4-1 with TRBJ2-7, with TRBD2 matching 10 bases. CDR3 DNA sequence: TGCGCCAGCAGCCCCCGGGGAGCGGGGGGGACCTACGAGCAGTACTTC. Its translation: CASSPRGAGGTYEQYF.